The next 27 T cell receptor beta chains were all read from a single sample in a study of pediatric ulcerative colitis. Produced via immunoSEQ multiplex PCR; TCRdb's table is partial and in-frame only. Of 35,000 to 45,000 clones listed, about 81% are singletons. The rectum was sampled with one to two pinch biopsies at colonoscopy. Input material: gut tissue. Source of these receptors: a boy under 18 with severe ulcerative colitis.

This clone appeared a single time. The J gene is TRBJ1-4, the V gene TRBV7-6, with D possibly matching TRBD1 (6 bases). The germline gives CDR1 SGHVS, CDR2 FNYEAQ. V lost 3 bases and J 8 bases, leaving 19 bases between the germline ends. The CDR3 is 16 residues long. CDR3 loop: CASSFPMTGGGEKLFF. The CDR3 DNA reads TGTGCCAGCAGCTTTCCTATGACAGGCGGGGGGGAAAAACTGTTTTTT.

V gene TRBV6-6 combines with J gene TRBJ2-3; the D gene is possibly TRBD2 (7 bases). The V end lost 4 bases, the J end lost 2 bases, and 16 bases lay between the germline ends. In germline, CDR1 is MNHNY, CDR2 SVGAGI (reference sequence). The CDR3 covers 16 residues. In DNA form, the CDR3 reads TGTGCCAGCAGTTCCGAACCGGGGGGCGTCACAGATACGCAGTATTTT. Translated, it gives CASSSEPGGVTDTQYF.

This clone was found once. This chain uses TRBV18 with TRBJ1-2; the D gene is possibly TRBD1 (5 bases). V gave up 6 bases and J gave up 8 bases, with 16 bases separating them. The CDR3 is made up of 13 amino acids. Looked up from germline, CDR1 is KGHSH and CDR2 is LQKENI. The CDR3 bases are TGTGCCAGCTCGCCAGGGACGAGTGAAGGCTACACCTTC. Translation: CASSPGTSEGYTF.

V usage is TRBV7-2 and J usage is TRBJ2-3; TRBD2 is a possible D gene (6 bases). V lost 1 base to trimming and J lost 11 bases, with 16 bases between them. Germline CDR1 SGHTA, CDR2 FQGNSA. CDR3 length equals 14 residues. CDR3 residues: CASSLGTGDLGQYF. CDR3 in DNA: TGTGCCAGCAGCTTAGGAACGGGGGACTTGGGGCAGTATTTT.

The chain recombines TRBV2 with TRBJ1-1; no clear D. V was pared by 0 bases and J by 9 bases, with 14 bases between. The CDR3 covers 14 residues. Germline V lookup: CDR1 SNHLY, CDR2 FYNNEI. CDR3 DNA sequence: TGTGCCAGCAGTGAAGCGGCCAGCGGAGGTCAAGCTTTCTTT. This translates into CASSEAASGGQAFF.

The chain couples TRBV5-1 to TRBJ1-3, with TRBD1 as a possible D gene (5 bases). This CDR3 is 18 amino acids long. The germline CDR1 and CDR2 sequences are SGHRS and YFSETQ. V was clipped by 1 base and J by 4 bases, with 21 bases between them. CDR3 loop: CASSLYGLKAGKGNTIYF. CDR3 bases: TGCGCCAGCAGCTTGTATGGTTTGAAGGCAGGGAAGGGAAACACCATATATTTT.

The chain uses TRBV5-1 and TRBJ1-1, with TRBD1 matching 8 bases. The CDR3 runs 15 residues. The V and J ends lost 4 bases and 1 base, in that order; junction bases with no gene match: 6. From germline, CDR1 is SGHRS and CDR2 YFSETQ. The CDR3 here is CASSPGQVQNTEAFF. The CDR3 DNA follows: TGCGCCAGCAGCCCGGGACAGGTCCAGAACACTGAAGCTTTCTTT.

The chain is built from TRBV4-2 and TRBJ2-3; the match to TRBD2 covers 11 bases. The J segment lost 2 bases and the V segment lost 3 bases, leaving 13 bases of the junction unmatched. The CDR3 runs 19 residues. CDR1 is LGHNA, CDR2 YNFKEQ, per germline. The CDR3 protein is CASSHPTVTSGAPTDTQYF. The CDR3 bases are TGTGCCAGCAGCCATCCAACCGTGACTAGCGGGGCCCCCACAGATACGCAGTATTTT.

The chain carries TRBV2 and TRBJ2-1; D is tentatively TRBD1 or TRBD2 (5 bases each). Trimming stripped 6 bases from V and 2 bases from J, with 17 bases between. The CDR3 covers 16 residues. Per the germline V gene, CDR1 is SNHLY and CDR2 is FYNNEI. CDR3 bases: TGTGCCAGCAGAACTAGTGGGGGAATAACCTACAATGAGCAGTTCTTC. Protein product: CASRTSGGITYNEQFF.

As DNA, the CDR3 is TGTGCCTGGAGTGTCCCATTCGGACAGGGCATCTACGAGCAGTACTTC. Translation: CAWSVPFGQGIYEQYF. The chain carries TRBV30 and TRBJ2-7; TRBD1 matches at 8 bases. Germline trimming cut 0 bases from V and 3 bases from J; bases unmatched to any gene: 10. Germline V CDR1 and CDR2: GTSNPN, SVGIG (reference sequence). This CDR3 comprises 16 residues.

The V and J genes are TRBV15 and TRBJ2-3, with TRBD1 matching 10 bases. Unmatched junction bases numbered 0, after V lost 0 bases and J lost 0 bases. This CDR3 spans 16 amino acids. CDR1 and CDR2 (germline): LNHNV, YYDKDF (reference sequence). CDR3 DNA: TGTGCCACCAGCAGAGAGGGACAGGGGAGCACAGATACGCAGTATTTT. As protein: CATSREGQGSTDTQYF.

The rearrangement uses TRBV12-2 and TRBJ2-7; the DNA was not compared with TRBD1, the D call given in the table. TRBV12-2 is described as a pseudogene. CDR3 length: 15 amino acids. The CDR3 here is CASRPGQFSSYEQYF. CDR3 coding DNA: TGTGCAAGTCGCCCGGGACAGTTTTCCTCCTACGAGCAGTACTTC.

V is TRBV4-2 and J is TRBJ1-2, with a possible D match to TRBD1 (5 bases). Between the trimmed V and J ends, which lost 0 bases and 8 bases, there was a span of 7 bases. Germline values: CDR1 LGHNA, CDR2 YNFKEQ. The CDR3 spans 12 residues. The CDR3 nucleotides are TGTGCCAGCAGCCAAGAATGGGGCGGCTACACCTTC. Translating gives CASSQEWGGYTF.

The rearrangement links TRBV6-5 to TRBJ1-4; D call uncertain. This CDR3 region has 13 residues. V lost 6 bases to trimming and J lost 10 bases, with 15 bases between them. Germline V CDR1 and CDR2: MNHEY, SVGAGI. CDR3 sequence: CASSPVRARKLFF. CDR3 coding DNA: TGTGCCAGCAGCCCCGTGAGAGCCCGAAAACTGTTTTTT.

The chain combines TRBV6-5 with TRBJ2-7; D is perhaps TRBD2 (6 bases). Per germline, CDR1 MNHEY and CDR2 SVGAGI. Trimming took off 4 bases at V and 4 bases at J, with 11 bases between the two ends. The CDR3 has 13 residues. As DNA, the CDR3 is TGTGCCAGCAGTTCCGGGACTTCTTACGAGCAGTACTTC. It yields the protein CASSSGTSYEQYF.

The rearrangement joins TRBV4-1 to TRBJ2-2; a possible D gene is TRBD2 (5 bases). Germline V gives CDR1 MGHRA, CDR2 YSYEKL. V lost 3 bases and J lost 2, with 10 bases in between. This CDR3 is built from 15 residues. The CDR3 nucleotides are TGCGCCAGCAGCCAGAGCACTAGAAACACCGGGGAGCTGTTTTTT. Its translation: CASSQSTRNTGELFF.

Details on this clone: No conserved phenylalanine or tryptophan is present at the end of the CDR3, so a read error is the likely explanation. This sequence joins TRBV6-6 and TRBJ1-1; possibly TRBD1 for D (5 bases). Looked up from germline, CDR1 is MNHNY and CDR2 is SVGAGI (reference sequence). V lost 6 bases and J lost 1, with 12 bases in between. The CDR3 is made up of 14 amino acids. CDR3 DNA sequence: TGTGCCAGCAGCTCGGGACTCCGGAACACTGAAGCTTTCTCT. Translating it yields CASSSGLRNTEAFS.

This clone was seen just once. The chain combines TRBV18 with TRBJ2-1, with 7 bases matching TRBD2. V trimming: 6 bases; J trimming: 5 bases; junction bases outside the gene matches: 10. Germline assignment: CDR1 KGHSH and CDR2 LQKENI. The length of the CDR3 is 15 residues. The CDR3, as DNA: TGTGCCAGCTCGCGGACTAGTGAAGGAGACAATGAGCAGTTCTTC. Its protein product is CASSRTSEGDNEQFF. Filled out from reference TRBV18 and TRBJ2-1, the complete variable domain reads NAGVMQNPRHLVRRRGQEARLRCSPMKGHSHVYWYRQLPEEGLKFMVYLQKENIIDESGMPKERFSAEFPKEGPSILRIQQVVRGDSAAYFCASSRTSEGDNEQFFGPGTRLTVL.

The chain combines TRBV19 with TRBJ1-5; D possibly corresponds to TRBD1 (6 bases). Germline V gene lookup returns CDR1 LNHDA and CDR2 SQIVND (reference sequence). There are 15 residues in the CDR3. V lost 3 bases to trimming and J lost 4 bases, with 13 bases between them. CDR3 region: CASSIGGQINQPQHF. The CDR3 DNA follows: TGTGCCAGTAGTATTGGCGGACAGATAAATCAGCCCCAGCATTTT.

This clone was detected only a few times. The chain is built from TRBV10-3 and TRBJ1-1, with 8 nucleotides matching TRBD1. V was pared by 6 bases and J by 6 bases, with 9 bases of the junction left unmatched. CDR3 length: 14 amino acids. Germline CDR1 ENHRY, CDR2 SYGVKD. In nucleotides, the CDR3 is TGTGCCATCAGAGGACAGGGCGAAGAGGCTGAAGCTTTCTTT. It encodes CAIRGQGEEAEAFF.

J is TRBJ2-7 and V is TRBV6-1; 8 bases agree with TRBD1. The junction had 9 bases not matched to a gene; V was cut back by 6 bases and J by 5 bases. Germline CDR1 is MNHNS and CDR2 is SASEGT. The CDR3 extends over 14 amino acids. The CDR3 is CASSGGQVRNEQYF. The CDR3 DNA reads TGTGCCAGCAGCGGGGGACAGGTACGGAACGAGCAGTACTTC.

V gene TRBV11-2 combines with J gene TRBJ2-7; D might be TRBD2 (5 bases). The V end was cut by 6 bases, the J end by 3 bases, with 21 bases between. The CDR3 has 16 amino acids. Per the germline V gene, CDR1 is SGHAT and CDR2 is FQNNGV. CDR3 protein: CASRPQVREVDYEQYF. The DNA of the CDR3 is TGTGCCAGCAGACCCCAGGTTCGGGAAGTGGACTACGAGCAGTACTTC.

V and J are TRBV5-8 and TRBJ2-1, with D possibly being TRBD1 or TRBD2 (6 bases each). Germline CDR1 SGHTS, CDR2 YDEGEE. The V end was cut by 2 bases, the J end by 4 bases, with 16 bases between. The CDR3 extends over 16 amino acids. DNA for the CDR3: TGTGCCAGCAGCTTAATAGGGGGGCTGGGATACAATGAGCAGTTCTTC. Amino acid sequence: CASSLIGGLGYNEQFF.

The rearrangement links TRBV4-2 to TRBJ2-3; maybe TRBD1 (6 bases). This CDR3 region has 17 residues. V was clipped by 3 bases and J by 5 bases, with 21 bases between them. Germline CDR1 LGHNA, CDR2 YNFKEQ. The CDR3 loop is CASSQDLGDMIGDTQYF. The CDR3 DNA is TGTGCCAGCAGCCAGGACCTTGGGGACATGATCGGAGATACGCAGTATTTT.

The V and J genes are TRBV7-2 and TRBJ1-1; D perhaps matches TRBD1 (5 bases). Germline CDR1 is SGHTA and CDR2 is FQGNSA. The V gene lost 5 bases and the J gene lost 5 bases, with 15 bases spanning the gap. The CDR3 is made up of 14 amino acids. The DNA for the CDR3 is TGTGCCAGCAGCCCGAGGAGGGGAGGGACTGAAGCTTTCTTT. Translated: CASSPRRGGTEAFF.

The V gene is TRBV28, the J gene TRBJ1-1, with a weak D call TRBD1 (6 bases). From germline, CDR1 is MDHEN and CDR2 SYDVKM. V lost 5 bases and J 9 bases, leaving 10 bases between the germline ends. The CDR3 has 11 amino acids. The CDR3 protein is CASSQQGKAFF. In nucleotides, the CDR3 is TGTGCCAGCAGTCAACAGGGTAAAGCTTTCTTT.

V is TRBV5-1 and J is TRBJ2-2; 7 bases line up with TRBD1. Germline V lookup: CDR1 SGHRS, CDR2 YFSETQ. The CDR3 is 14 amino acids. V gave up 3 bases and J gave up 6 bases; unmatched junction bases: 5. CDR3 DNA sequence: TGCGCCAGCAGCTCGGACAGGTTTGCCGGGGAGCTGTTTTTT. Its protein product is CASSSDRFAGELFF.